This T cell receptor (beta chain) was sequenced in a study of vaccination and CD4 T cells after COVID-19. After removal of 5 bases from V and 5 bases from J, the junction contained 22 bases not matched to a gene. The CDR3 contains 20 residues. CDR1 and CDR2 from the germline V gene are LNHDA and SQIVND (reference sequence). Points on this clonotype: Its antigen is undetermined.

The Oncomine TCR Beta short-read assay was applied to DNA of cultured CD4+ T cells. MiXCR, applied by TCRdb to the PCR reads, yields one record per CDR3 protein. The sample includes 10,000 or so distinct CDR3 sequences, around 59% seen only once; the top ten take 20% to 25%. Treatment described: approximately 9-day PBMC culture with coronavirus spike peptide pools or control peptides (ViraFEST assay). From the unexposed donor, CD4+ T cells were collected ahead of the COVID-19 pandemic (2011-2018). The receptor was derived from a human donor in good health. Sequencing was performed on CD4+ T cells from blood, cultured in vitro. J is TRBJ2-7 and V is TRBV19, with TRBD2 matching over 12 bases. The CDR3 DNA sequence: TGTGCCAGTAGTCCGAGACTAGCGGGAGCTCTCACGGTGTTTGTGCACGAGCAGTACTTC. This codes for CASSPRLAGALTVFVHEQYF. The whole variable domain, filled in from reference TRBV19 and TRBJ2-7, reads DGGITQSPKYLFRKEGQNVTLSCEQNLNHDAMYWYRQDPGQGLRLIYYSQIVNDFQKGDIAEGYSVSREKKESFPLTVTSAQKNPTAFYLCASSPRLAGALTVFVHEQYFGPGTRLTVT.